These 31 T cell receptor beta chains were sequenced from one sample in a study of OX40 agonist ivuxolimab in advanced cancers. Measured with immunoSEQ multiplex PCR; TCRdb has only the in-frame clones, and not every one. The data show 35,000 to 50,000 clones, approximately 86% seen once. The sequences come from CD4+ or CD8+ T cells sorted from blood, collected in a trial of the OX40 agonist ivuxolimab. Receptors were obtained from an adult with an advanced solid tumor such as melanoma, head and neck, liver or kidney cancer.

V is TRBV28 and J is TRBJ1-1; D gene ambiguous. V lost 5 bases to trimming and J lost 1 base, with 11 bases between them. This CDR3 is 14 amino acids long. CDR1 is MDHEN, CDR2 SYDVKM, per germline. The CDR3 sequence is CASSKSWGNTEAFF. For the CDR3, the DNA is TGTGCCAGCAGTAAATCATGGGGGAACACTGAAGCTTTCTTT.

The chain couples TRBV9 to TRBJ2-5; 13 bases line up with TRBD2. The CDR3 consists of 16 residues. Germline values: CDR1 SGDLS, CDR2 YYNGEE. The V gene end was trimmed by 3 bases and the J gene end by 5 bases; junction bases not matched to a gene: 7. The CDR3 protein is CASSERTSGSWETQYF. For the CDR3, the DNA is TGTGCCAGCAGCGAGAGGACTAGCGGGAGTTGGGAGACCCAGTACTTC.

The chain carries TRBV21-1 and TRBJ1-4. TRBV21-1 constitutes a pseudogene. The CDR3 is 15 amino acids. The DNA for the CDR3 is TGTGCCAGCAGCAAAGGTCGGGGGGCGGGTGAAAAACTGTTTTTT. Translation gives CASSKGRGAGEKLFF.

The CDR3 here is CAWSGGPEKLFF. The CDR3 DNA reads TGTGCCTGGAGTGGTGGACCGGAAAAACTGTTTTTT. The chain is built from TRBV30 and TRBJ1-4, with unresolved D. The CDR3 contains 12 residues. Germline V gene lookup returns CDR1 GTSNPN and CDR2 SVGIG (reference sequence). Trimming took off 1 base at V and 8 bases at J, with 8 bases between the two ends.

The chain has TRBV11-2 and TRBJ2-7, with D hard to call. V was trimmed by 1 base and J by 3 bases, leaving 4 bases between them. Germline lookup yields CDR1 SGHAT and CDR2 FQNNGV. CDR3 length equals 12 residues. The CDR3 region is CASSLGSYEQYV. As DNA, the CDR3 is TGTGCCAGCAGCTTAGGAAGCTACGAGCAGTACGTC.

The chain combines TRBV9 with TRBJ2-2; 15 bases match TRBD2. Germline lookup yields CDR1 SGDLS and CDR2 YYNGEE. Trimming took 5 bases from V and 6 from J; bases not matched to a gene: 20. The CDR3 sequence is 21 residues long. DNA for the CDR3: TGTGCCAGCAGTGTCCTAGGGACTAGCGGGGGGCCCGAGTTAGGCGCCGGGGAGCTGTTTTTT. This codes for CASSVLGTSGGPELGAGELFF.

V is TRBV5-4 and J is TRBJ2-5, with D hard to call. Trimming stripped 0 bases from V and 4 bases from J, with 4 bases between. Germline assignment: CDR1 SGHNT and CDR2 YYREEE (reference sequence). This CDR3 has 12 residues. CDR3: CASSLDGETQYF. DNA for the CDR3: TGTGCCAGCAGCTTGGACGGAGAGACCCAGTACTTC.

This clone came up once. This chain uses TRBV7-9 with TRBJ1-1, with a possible D match to TRBD1 (5 bases). Germline V CDR1 and CDR2: SEHNR, FQNEAQ (reference sequence). V lost 5 bases and J lost 0, with 13 bases in between. CDR3 length equals 15 residues. CDR3 amino acids: CASSTLDIMNTEAFF. The CDR3 nucleotides are TGTGCCAGCAGCACACTGGACATAATGAACACTGAAGCTTTCTTT.

CDR3 amino acids: CASSPWDSETPVSNYGYTF. The CDR3, as DNA: TGTGCCAGCAGCCCATGGGATAGTGAGACACCCGTTTCCAACTATGGCTACACCTTC. This chain joins TRBV7-9 and TRBJ1-2, with D unresolved. This CDR3 is built from 19 residues. The V gene lost 5 bases and the J gene lost 2 bases, with 27 bases spanning the gap. The germline V gene encodes CDR1 SEHNR and CDR2 FQNEAQ (reference sequence).

The V call is TRBV4-2, the J call TRBJ1-2; D is unresolved. V lost 0 bases to trimming and J lost 1 base, with 6 bases between them. CDR1 and CDR2 from the germline V gene are LGHNA and YNFKEQ. This CDR3 comprises 14 residues. The CDR3 reads CASSQDLGNYGYTF. CDR3 sequence (DNA): TGTGCCAGCAGCCAAGATCTGGGTAACTATGGCTACACCTTC.

The V call is TRBV4-3, the J call TRBJ1-2; D unclear. The V and J ends lost 1 base and 4 bases respectively, with 10 bases between them. Germline CDR1 is LGHNA and CDR2 is YSLEER. The length of the CDR3 is 14 residues. The chain's CDR3 is CASSQGRQVYGYTF. As DNA, the CDR3 is TGCGCCAGCAGCCAAGGACGGCAGGTCTATGGCTACACCTTC.

V usage is TRBV1 and J usage is TRBJ2-7; TRBD1 is the table's D call and was not checked against the DNA. TRBV1 is a listed pseudogene. This CDR3 is built from 16 residues. The CDR3 sequence: CTSSHEDRLGSYEQYF. Written as DNA, the CDR3 is TGCACCAGCAGCCACGAAGACAGGCTCGGCTCCTACGAGCAGTACTTC.

A note on this clone: The same CDR3 also results from other DNA sequences found in this sample. The V call is TRBV4-3, the J call TRBJ1-1; maybe TRBD1 (5 bases). CDR1 LGHNA and CDR2 YSLEER come from the germline V gene. The CDR3 sequence is 15 residues long. V lost 1 base and J 5 bases, leaving 14 bases between the germline ends. The CDR3 DNA reads TGCGCCAGCAGCCAAGGTACAGGAGTGGGGACTGAAGCTTTCTTT. Its protein product is CASSQGTGVGTEAFF.

This clone showed up just a few times. The V call is TRBV2, the J call TRBJ2-7, with 8 bases fitting TRBD1. With V trimmed by 7 bases and J by 4 bases, 9 bases remained unmatched. The CDR3 is 14 amino acids. Germline V gene data show CDR1 as SNHLY and CDR2 as FYNNEI. This CDR3 reads CASISGTGGYEQYF. CDR3 sequence (DNA): TGTGCCAGCATATCCGGGACAGGAGGATACGAGCAGTACTTC.

The CDR3 loop is CASRGLMNTEAFF. The CDR3 DNA reads TGCGCCAGCAGGGGGCTCATGAACACTGAAGCTTTCTTT. The chain carries TRBV4-1 and TRBJ1-1, with D perhaps TRBD1 (5 bases). The V and J ends lost 6 bases and 0 bases respectively, with 8 bases between them. The CDR3 spans 13 residues. CDR1 and CDR2 from the germline V gene are MGHRA and YSYEKL.

V gene TRBV4-3 combines with J gene TRBJ2-1; 10 bases line up with TRBD2. V was pared by 1 base and J by 7 bases, with 7 bases of the junction left unmatched. Germline V gives CDR1 LGHNA, CDR2 YSLEER. This CDR3 comprises 16 residues. The CDR3 loop reads CASSQVPLAGENEQFF. CDR3 DNA sequence: TGCGCCAGCAGCCAAGTCCCCCTAGCGGGGGAAAATGAGCAGTTCTTC.

This clone was seen a single time. The V call is TRBV28, the J call TRBJ2-2; 7 bases agree with TRBD2. The V gene end was trimmed by 3 bases and the J gene end by 5 bases; junction bases not matched to a gene: 3. The CDR3 is 14 residues long. From germline, CDR1 is MDHEN and CDR2 SYDVKM. CDR3 sequence (DNA): TGTGCCAGCAGTTTCAGCGGGACTACCGGGGAGCTGTTTTTT. Amino acids: CASSFSGTTGELFF.

The chain recombines TRBV29-1 with TRBJ1-1; 7 nucleotides agree with TRBD1. This CDR3 has 12 residues. In germline, CDR1 is SQVTM, CDR2 ANQGSEA. The J segment lost 5 bases and the V segment lost 6 bases, leaving 6 bases of the junction unmatched. The CDR3 bases are TGCAGCGTCCAGGAGGGGGCTACTGAAGCTTTCTTT. It specifies CSVQEGATEAFF.

V is TRBV27 and J is TRBJ1-2; no clear D. The germline V gene has CDR1 MNHEY and CDR2 SMNVEV (reference sequence). The CDR3 contains 14 residues. Trimming removed 2 bases at V and 4 bases at J, with 11 bases between. The CDR3 spells CASSLRDGLYGYTF. In nucleotides, the CDR3 is TGTGCCAGCAGTTTAAGAGACGGGCTCTATGGCTACACCTTC.

The CDR3 spells CASSLGGLQTQYF. CDR3 bases: TGTGCCAGCAGTTTGGGGGGATTACAGACCCAGTACTTC. The chain employs TRBV27 and TRBJ2-5; perhaps TRBD2 as D (6 bases). The V gene's germline CDR1 is MNHEY and CDR2 SMNVEV (reference sequence). The CDR3 length is 13 residues. Deletions cut 3 bases from V and 6 bases from J, with 11 bases between.

The chain recombines TRBV19 with TRBJ2-2; possible D gene TRBD1, 5 bases. Trimming removed 3 bases from V and 6 bases from J, with 8 bases in between. The CDR3 extends over 13 amino acids. Germline lookup yields CDR1 LNHDA and CDR2 SQIVND (reference sequence). The DNA for the CDR3 is TGTGCCAGTAGTATGAAGGGGCCCGGGGAGCTGTTTTTT. Its protein product is CASSMKGPGELFF.

This clone was found many times. A read error may produce the germline difference seen at one junction end. V is TRBV7-8 and J is TRBJ2-1, with D uncertain. The CDR3 covers 14 residues. Germline CDR1 reads SGHVS; CDR2 reads FQNEAQ. The CDR3 nucleotides read TGTGCCAGCAGCTCTCTGGGCTCCAACAATGAGCAGTTCTTC. Its protein is CASSSLGSNNEQFF.

This clone was observed a single time. The V call is TRBV28, the J call TRBJ1-3; no clear D gene. The V gene lost 5 bases and the J gene lost 2 bases, with 7 bases spanning the gap. The CDR3 is 13 amino acids. Germline-derived CDR1 and CDR2 are MDHEN and SYDVKM. CDR3 sequence (DNA): TGTGCCAGCAGTCCCATCGCTGGAAACACCATATATTTT. Its translation is CASSPIAGNTIYF.

About this clone itself: Other DNA sequences of this sample code for an identical CDR3. This chain joins TRBV27 and TRBJ2-1; D gene ambiguous. Germline-derived CDR1 and CDR2 are MNHEY and SMNVEV (reference sequence). This CDR3 spans 13 amino acids. Trimming left V 0 bases short and J 6 bases short, with 6 bases between. The CDR3 DNA is TGTGCCAGCAGTTTATCTCGGATCAATGAGCAGTTCTTC. Translating it yields CASSLSRINEQFF.

The rearrangement uses TRBV2 and TRBJ2-7, with D possibly matching TRBD2 (5 bases). The CDR3 runs 10 residues. V lost 7 bases, J lost 5 bases, and 6 bases lay in between. Germline CDR1 and CDR2: SNHLY and FYNNEI. The CDR3 loop reads CASNGNEQYV. Here the CDR3 DNA reads TGTGCCAGCAACGGGAACGAGCAGTACGTC.

This clone was seen a single time. For the CDR3, the DNA is TGTGCCAGCAGTTACTCGAGGGGGGTCGAGCAGTTCTTC. Amino acids: CASSYSRGVEQFF. This chain links TRBV6-5 with TRBJ2-1, with D perhaps TRBD1 or TRBD2 (6 bases each). The CDR3 runs to 13 residues. The V and J ends lost 0 bases and 10 bases respectively, with 10 bases between them. Germline values: CDR1 MNHEY, CDR2 SVGAGI.

The CDR3 loop reads CASSPRDEQYF. The CDR3 region has the DNA TGTGCCAGCTCACCAAGGGACGAGCAGTACTTC. The genes are TRBV18 and TRBJ2-7; no definite D call. Trimming pared 2 bases from V and 5 bases from J, leaving 4 bases between. CDR1 is KGHSH and CDR2 is LQKENI in the germline V gene. This CDR3 region has 11 residues.

In DNA, the CDR3 is TGCGCCAGCAGCCAGGGGGTGGGAGGCTACACCTTC. The encoded protein is CASSQGVGGYTF. The chain joins TRBV4-1 to TRBJ1-2; a weak D match, TRBD1 (5 bases). V lost 3 bases and J 8 bases, leaving 10 bases between the germline ends. This CDR3 comprises 12 residues. Germline V CDR1 and CDR2: MGHRA, YSYEKL.

V and J are TRBV4-3 and TRBJ1-6, with 7 bases that match TRBD1. V lost 0 bases, J lost 9 bases, and 5 bases stayed unmatched. The germline CDR1 and CDR2 sequences are LGHNA and YSLEER. CDR3 size: 15 residues. CDR3 loop: CASSQDRGASSPLHF. The CDR3 DNA reads TGCGCCAGCAGCCAAGACAGGGGGGCGAGTTCACCCCTCCACTTT.

This clone occurred once. The V and J genes are TRBV9 and TRBJ2-5; the D gene is possibly TRBD1 (6 bases). This CDR3 spans 14 amino acids. Trimming removed 3 bases at V and 4 bases at J, with 13 bases between. Germline-derived CDR1 and CDR2 are SGDLS and YYNGEE. Here the CDR3 DNA reads TGTGCCAGCAGCGCCTATCTAGGGGGAGAGACCCAGTACTTC. As protein: CASSAYLGGETQYF. Full variable domain (remainder filled in from reference TRBV9 and TRBJ2-5): DSGVTQTPKHLITATGQRVTLRCSPRSGDLSVYWYQQSLDQGLQFLIQYYNGEERAKGNILERFSAQQFPDLHSELNLSSLELGDSALYFCASSAYLGGETQYFGPGTRLLVL.

This clone was counted only a few times. The V gene is TRBV6-1, the J gene TRBJ1-4, with TRBD1 matching 9 bases. After removal of 2 bases from V and 3 bases from J, the junction contained 4 bases not matched to a gene. This CDR3 is 16 amino acids long. The germline gives CDR1 MNHNS, CDR2 SASEGT. CDR3 coding DNA: TGTGCCAGCAGTGAATACAGGGGGCTGTCTAATGAAAAACTGTTTTTT. It codes for CASSEYRGLSNEKLFF.